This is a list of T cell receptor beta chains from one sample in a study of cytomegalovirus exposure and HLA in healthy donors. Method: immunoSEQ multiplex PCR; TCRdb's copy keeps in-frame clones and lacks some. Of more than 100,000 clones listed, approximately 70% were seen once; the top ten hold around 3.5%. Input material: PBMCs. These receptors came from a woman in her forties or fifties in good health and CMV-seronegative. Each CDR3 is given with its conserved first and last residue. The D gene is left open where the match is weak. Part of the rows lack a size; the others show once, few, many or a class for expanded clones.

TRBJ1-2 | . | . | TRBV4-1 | CASSQDGQAGYTF | TGCGCCAGCAGCCAAGATGGGCAGGCGGGCTACACCTTC
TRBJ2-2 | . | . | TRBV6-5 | CASKNSLGELFF | TGTGCCAGCAAAAACAGCTTAGGGGAGCTGTTTTTT
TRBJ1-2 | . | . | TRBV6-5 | CASSSGQPYGYTF | TGTGCCAGCAGTTCCGGACAGCCCTATGGCTACACCTTC
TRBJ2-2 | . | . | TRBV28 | CASSLGQNTGELFF | TGTGCCAGCAGTCTTGGACAGAACACCGGGGAGCTGTTTTTT
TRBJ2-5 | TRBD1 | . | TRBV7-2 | CASSKGQGAEGTQYF | TGTGCCAGCAGTAAAGGACAGGGGGCGGAGGGGACCCAGTACTTC
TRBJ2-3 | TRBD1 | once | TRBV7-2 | CASSLAGGTGSYSTDTQYF | TGTGCCAGCAGCTTAGCTGGCGGGACAGGATCTTATAGCACAGATACGCAGTATTTT
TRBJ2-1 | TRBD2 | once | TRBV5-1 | CASNTGGADNEQFF | TGCGCCAGCAACACGGGGGGGGCCGACAATGAGCAGTTCTTC
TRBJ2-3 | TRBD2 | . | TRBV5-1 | CASSQRTSPDTQYF | TGCGCCAGCAGCCAGAGGACTAGCCCCGATACGCAGTATTTT
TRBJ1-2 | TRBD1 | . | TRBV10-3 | CAISPSGTGKGYTF | TGTGCCATCAGTCCCTCCGGGACAGGAAAAGGCTACACCTTC
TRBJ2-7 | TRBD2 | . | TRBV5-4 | CASRLAGGPYEQYF | TGTGCCAGCAGGCTAGCGGGAGGGCCCTACGAGCAGTACTTC
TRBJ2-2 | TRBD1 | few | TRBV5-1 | CASSLNRDRRNTGELFF | TGCGCCAGCAGCCTCAATCGGGACAGGAGGAACACCGGGGAGCTGTTTTTT
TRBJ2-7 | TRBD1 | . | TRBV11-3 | CASSLAGQGRYEQYF | TGTGCCAGCAGCTTAGCGGGACAGGGAAGGTACGAGCAGTACTTC
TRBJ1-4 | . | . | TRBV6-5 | CASSTSGGSEKLFF | TGTGCCAGCAGTACGAGCGGTGGGAGTGAAAAACTGTTTTTT
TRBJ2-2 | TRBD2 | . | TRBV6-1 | CASSEGSSGSGGGELFF | TGTGCCAGCAGTGAAGGCTCTAGCGGGAGCGGCGGCGGGGAGCTGTTTTTT
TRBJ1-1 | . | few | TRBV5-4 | CASSAQGISTEAFF | TGTGCCAGCAGCGCACAGGGTATCAGCACTGAAGCTTTCTTT
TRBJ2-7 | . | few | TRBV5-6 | CASSLGGQQYEQYF | TGTGCCAGCAGCCTGGGTGGACAACAGTACGAGCAGTACTTC
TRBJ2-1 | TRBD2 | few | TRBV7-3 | CASSQTSGGVDEQFF | TGTGCCAGCAGCCAGACTAGCGGGGGGGTGGACGAGCAGTTCTTC
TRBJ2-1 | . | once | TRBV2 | CASFGGGISYNEQFF | TGTGCCAGCTTTGGCGGCGGGATATCCTACAATGAGCAGTTCTTC
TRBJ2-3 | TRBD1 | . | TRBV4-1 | CASSQGKTGVWNTQYF | TGCGCCAGCAGCCAAGGAAAGACAGGGGTTTGGAATACGCAGTATTTT
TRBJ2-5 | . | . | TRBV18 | CASSPQAAEETQYF | TGTGCCAGCTCACCACAGGCCGCGGAGGAGACCCAGTACTTC
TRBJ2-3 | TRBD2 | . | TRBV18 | CASSPRAGGSMSTDTQYF | TGTGCCAGCTCACCAAGAGCGGGAGGGTCTATGAGCACAGATACGCAGTATTTT
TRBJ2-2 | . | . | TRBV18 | CASSNRQTNTGELFF | TGTGCCAGCTCAAACAGACAGACGAACACCGGGGAGCTGTTTTTT
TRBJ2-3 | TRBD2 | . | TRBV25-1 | CASSVFGGGTDTQYF | TGTGCCAGCAGTGTATTCGGCGGGGGGACAGATACGCAGTATTTT